The 19 T cell receptor beta chains presented below share a single source sample, sequenced in a study of OX40 agonist ivuxolimab in advanced cancers. Sequencing was performed with immunoSEQ multiplex PCR; in TCRdb, only in-frame clones are kept and a portion is missing. Seen here are tens of thousands of clones, about 87% observed once, and the top ten hold more than 45%. The sample consisted of CD4+ or CD8+ T cells sorted from blood, taken in a trial of the OX40 agonist ivuxolimab. These receptors came from an adult with an advanced solid tumor such as melanoma, head and neck, liver or kidney cancer.

The chain joins TRBV5-4 to TRBJ2-3, with a weak D call TRBD2 (5 bases). This CDR3 spans 15 amino acids. The germline V and J ends were trimmed by 0 bases and 1 base, with 9 bases remaining between them. The germline CDR1 and CDR2 sequences are SGHNT and YYREEE (reference sequence). The CDR3 reads CASSLASRGTDTQYF. The CDR3 coding sequence is TGTGCCAGCAGCTTGGCTAGCAGAGGCACAGATACGCAGTATTTT.

J is TRBJ2-7 and V is TRBV6-5; 9 positions match TRBD1. Unmatched junction bases numbered 6, after V lost 1 base and J lost 5 bases. Germline CDR1 reads MNHEY; CDR2 reads SVGAGI. This CDR3 has 15 residues. In DNA, the CDR3 is TGTGCCAGCAGTTACTGGGGGACAGGGACCCACGAGCAGTACTTC. This gives the protein CASSYWGTGTHEQYF.

The rearrangement joins TRBV9 to TRBJ2-7; D is possibly TRBD1 (6 bases). V was cut by 5 bases and J by 5 bases, with 14 bases left in between. This CDR3 is built from 13 residues. Germline CDR1 SGDLS, CDR2 YYNGEE. The CDR3 nucleotides are TGTGCCAGCAGGGCTAGGGGGAGCGACGAGCAGTACTTC. Protein product: CASRARGSDEQYF.

This chain joins TRBV6-5 and TRBJ2-2; 8 bases are shared with TRBD2. Losses at the gene ends were 6 bases for V and 3 bases for J; bases not matched to a gene: 3. There are 14 residues in the CDR3. The germline gives CDR1 MNHEY, CDR2 SVGAGI. CDR3 sequence reads: CASRLAEHTGELFF. The CDR3 DNA sequence: TGTGCCAGCAGACTAGCGGAGCACACCGGGGAGCTGTTTTTT.

For the CDR3, the DNA is TGTGCCTGGAGTGTTGGACAGTCCTACGAGCAGTACTTC. This encodes CAWSVGQSYEQYF. The chain links TRBV30 to TRBJ2-7; D might be TRBD1 (6 bases). Deletions cut 0 bases from V and 1 base from J, with 7 bases between. The germline gives CDR1 GTSNPN, CDR2 SVGIG (reference sequence). The CDR3 sequence is 13 residues long.

The CDR3 DNA sequence: TGCAGCGTTGTGGGGCTTGGAGGGGCTGGGGCCAACGTCCTGACTTTC. Translated: CSVVGLGGAGANVLTF. The V call is TRBV29-1, the J call TRBJ2-6, with a possible D match to TRBD2 (6 bases). Germline V gene sequence: CDR1 SQVTM, CDR2 ANQGSEA. The CDR3 spans 16 residues. Trimming pared 4 bases from V and 2 bases from J, leaving 15 bases between. Combining the CDR3 with reference TRBV29-1 and TRBJ2-6 gives the whole variable domain SAVISQKPSRDICQRGTSLTIQCQVDSQVTMMFWYRQQPGQSLTLIATANQGSEATYESGFVIDKFPISRPNLTFSTLTVSNMSPEDSSIYLCSVVGLGGAGANVLTFGAGSRLTVL.

The chain has TRBV27 and TRBJ1-1; 7 bases are shared with TRBD1. Losses at the gene ends were 5 bases for V and 0 bases for J; bases not matched to a gene: 6. The CDR3 has 15 residues. The germline CDR1 and CDR2 sequences are MNHEY and SMNVEV (reference sequence). The CDR3 region has the DNA TGTGCCAGCAGTCCGAGGACAGGCGTGAACACTGAAGCTTTCTTT. Its protein product is CASSPRTGVNTEAFF.

V and J are TRBV4-1 and TRBJ1-1; D uncertain. CDR3 length: 13 amino acids. Trimming took off 3 bases at V and 1 base at J, with 6 bases between the two ends. Germline CDR1 is MGHRA and CDR2 is YSYEKL. The CDR3 region is CASSQGTNTEAFF. The CDR3 nucleotides read TGCGCCAGCAGCCAGGGTACGAACACTGAAGCTTTCTTT.

The rearrangement joins TRBV5-5 to TRBJ2-2; tentatively, D is TRBD2 (5 bases). Trimming cost V 3 bases and J 5 bases, with 17 bases left between them. CDR1 is SGHKS and CDR2 is YYEKEE in the germline V gene (reference sequence). The CDR3 extends over 16 amino acids. Here the CDR3 DNA reads TGTGCCAGCAGCTCGGATGAGGGTTTGGGGACCGGGGAGCTGTTTTTT. Residues: CASSSDEGLGTGELFF. Based on the CDR3 plus reference TRBV5-5 and TRBJ2-2, the full variable domain is DAGVTQSPTHLIKTRGQQVTLRCSPISGHKSVSWYQQVLGQGPQFIFQYYEKEERGRGNFPDRFSARQFPNYSSELNVNALLLGDSALYLCASSSDEGLGTGELFFGEGSRLTVL.

The V gene is TRBV6-5, the J gene TRBJ2-7; 8 bases line up with TRBD2. This CDR3 spans 15 amino acids. The ends lost 2 bases at V and 6 bases at J; junction bases unmatched: 9. Looked up from germline, CDR1 is MNHEY and CDR2 is SVGAGI. CDR3: CASSYPSGGVREQYF. The CDR3, as DNA: TGTGCCAGCAGTTACCCCTCCGGGGGGGTCCGCGAGCAGTACTTC.

The chain links TRBV6-5 to TRBJ2-5; D tentatively reads TRBD1 or TRBD2 (6 bases each). V lost 8 bases to trimming and J lost 4 bases, with 11 bases between them. This CDR3 comprises 12 residues. CDR1 and CDR2 (germline): MNHEY, SVGAGI. The CDR3 nucleotides are TGTGCCAGCGGGGGGCAGGGAGAGACCCAGTACTTC. This translates into CASGGQGETQYF.

V and J are TRBV19 and TRBJ1-1; 8 bases match TRBD1. Germline lookup yields CDR1 LNHDA and CDR2 SQIVND (reference sequence). The CDR3 length is 14 residues. The V and J ends lost 5 bases and 2 bases, in that order; junction bases with no gene match: 4. CDR3 protein: CASSSRGLNTEAFF. The DNA for the CDR3 is TGTGCCAGTAGTTCCAGGGGGCTAAACACTGAAGCTTTCTTT.

The chain couples TRBV19 to TRBJ1-1, with D maybe TRBD1 (5 bases). The CDR3 runs to 16 residues. Germline V gene data show CDR1 as LNHDA and CDR2 as SQIVND (reference sequence). V was cut by 1 base and J by 0 bases, with 12 bases left in between. CDR3 protein: CASSIGGGTLNTEAFF. The CDR3 coding sequence is TGTGCCAGTAGTATAGGAGGCGGGACTTTGAACACTGAAGCTTTCTTT.

This clone was observed a single time. This chain links TRBV13 with TRBJ2-2, with D hard to call. Germline V CDR1 and CDR2: PRHDT, FYEKMQ (reference sequence). The CDR3 loop spans 12 amino acids. V lost 6 bases to trimming and J lost 1 base, with 3 bases between them. The chain's CDR3 is CASSVNTGELFF. As DNA, the CDR3 is TGTGCCAGCAGTGTGAACACCGGGGAGCTGTTTTTT.

The chain joins TRBV10-3 to TRBJ1-2; tentative D call: TRBD1 (6 bases). V was clipped by 4 bases and J by 2 bases, with 14 bases between them. Germline values: CDR1 ENHRY, CDR2 SYGVKD. This CDR3 region has 15 residues. CDR3 amino acids: CAISASGTGNYGYTF. The CDR3 nucleotides read TGTGCCATCAGTGCCTCGGGAACAGGGAACTATGGCTACACCTTC.

This chain joins TRBV6-7 and TRBJ2-7, with 13 positions matching TRBD2. TRBV6-7 is an open reading frame, and its role is uncertain. J gave up 0 bases and V 6 bases, and 8 bases lay outside the gene matches. This CDR3 is 17 amino acids long. The CDR3 DNA sequence: TGTGCCAGCAGCCCTACCAGACTAGCGGGGGGCTCCTACGAGCAGTACTTC. Encoded protein: CASSPTRLAGGSYEQYF.

The chain carries TRBV5-1 and TRBJ2-7, with TRBD1 matching 10 bases. Germline CDR1 and CDR2: SGHRS and YFSETQ. After removal of 3 bases from V and 4 bases from J, the junction contained 13 bases not matched to a gene. CDR3 length: 17 amino acids. In nucleotides, the CDR3 is TGCGCCAGCAGCTACGAGCCCCCGGGACAGGGGTGGTACGAGCAGTACTTC. Protein: CASSYEPPGQGWYEQYF.

The genes are TRBV2 and TRBJ1-1, with D hard to call. V was trimmed by 7 bases and J by 4 bases, leaving 10 bases between them. Looked up from germline, CDR1 is SNHLY and CDR2 is FYNNEI. CDR3 length equals 12 residues. In DNA form, the CDR3 reads TGTGCCAGCATGAGGGAGGGCACTGAAGCTTTCTTT. Its translation is CASMREGTEAFF.

The rearrangement joins TRBV4-1 to TRBJ2-7, with D possibly being TRBD2 (6 bases). Germline CDR1 MGHRA, CDR2 YSYEKL. There are 14 residues in the CDR3. Trimming pared 1 base from V and 2 bases from J, leaving 9 bases between. The CDR3 region is CASSQGRGPYEQYF. The CDR3 region has the DNA TGCGCCAGCAGCCAAGGGAGGGGACCCTACGAGCAGTACTTC.